This TCR beta chain was observed in a study of PD-L1 blockade in urothelial cancer. Study background: Patients with male sex and bladder-origin urothelial cancer accounted for about 85% of the roughly 30 enrolled. T cells were recovered from blood samples at a median of 141,255.

V lost 6 bases and J lost 5; bases outside the gene matches: 4. The CDR3 sequence is 14 residues long. Per germline, CDR1 SGHNT and CDR2 YENEEA. Assay used: immunoSEQ multiplex PCR; TCRdb lists only in-frame clones, some missing. Of around 100,000 clones listed, around 91% were seen once; the top ten hold 1.5% to 2%. As for time point: pretreatment peripheral blood. The specimen was PBMCs, collected around atezolizumab (anti-PD-L1) treatment. The chain links TRBV11-3 to TRBJ2-2; 9 nucleotides line up with TRBD1. This TCR was sampled from a man in his fifties or sixties with urothelial cancer. The CDR3 DNA follows: TGTGCCAGCAGGAACGGACAGGGGACCGGGGAGCTGTTTTTT. It is translated as CASRNGQGTGELFF.